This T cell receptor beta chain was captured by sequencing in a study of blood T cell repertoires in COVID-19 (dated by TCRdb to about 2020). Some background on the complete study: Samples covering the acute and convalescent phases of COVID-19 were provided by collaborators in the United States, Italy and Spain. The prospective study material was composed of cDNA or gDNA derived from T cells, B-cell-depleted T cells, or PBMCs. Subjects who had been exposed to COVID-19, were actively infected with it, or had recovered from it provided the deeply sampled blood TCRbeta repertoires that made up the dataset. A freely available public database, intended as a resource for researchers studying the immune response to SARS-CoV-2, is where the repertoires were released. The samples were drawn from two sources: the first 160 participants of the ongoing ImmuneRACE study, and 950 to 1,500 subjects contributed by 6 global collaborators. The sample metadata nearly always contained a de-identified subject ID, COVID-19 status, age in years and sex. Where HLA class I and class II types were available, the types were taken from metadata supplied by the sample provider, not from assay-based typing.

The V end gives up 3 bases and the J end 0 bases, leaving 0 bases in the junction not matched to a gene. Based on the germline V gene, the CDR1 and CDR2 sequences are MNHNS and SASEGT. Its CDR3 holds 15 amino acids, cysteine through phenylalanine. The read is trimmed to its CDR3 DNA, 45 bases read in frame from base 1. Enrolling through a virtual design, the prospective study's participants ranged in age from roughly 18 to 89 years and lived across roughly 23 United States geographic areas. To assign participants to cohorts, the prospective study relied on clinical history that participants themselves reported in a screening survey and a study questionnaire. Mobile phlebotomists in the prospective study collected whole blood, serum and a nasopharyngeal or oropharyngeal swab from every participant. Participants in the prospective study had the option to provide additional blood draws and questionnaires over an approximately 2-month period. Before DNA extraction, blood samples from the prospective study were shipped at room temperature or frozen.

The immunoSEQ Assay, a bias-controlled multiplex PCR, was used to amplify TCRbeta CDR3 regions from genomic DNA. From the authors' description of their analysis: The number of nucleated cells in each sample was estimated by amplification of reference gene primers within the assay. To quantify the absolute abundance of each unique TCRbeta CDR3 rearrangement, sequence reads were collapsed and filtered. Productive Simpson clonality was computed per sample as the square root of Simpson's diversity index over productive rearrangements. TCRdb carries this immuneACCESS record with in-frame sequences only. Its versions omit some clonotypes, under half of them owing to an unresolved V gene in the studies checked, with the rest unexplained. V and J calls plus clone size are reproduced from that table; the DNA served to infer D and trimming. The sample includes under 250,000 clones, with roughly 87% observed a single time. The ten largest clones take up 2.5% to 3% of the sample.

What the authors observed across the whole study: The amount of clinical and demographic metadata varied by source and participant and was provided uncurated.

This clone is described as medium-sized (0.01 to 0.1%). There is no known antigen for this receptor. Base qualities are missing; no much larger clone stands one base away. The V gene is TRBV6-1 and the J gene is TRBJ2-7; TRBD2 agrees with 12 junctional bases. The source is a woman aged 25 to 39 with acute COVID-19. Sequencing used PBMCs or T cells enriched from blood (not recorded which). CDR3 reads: CASSEGLAGSYEQYF. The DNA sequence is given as TGTGCCAGCAGTGAGGGACTAGCGGGCTCCTACGAGCAGTACTTC.